This TCR beta chain was sequenced for a study of shared clonotypes between healthy human individuals. Study details: Three plates were used per donor for CD4 naive, three for CD4 memory, two for CD8 naive and one for CD8 memory. Whole-study results and caveats: Across subsets, estimated richness was generally greater for naive than for memory populations. Since donors were few, the genetic and exposure-history diversity represented was limited.

Naive CD8 cells comprised CD45RO-negative, CCR7-positively selected cells, excluding terminally differentiated effector memory CD45RA+ cells. The CDR3 sequence is 14 residues long. The V end lost 4 bases, the J end lost 2 bases, and 13 bases lay between the germline ends. Germline loops: CDR1 SGHDT, CDR2 YYEEEE. TCRdb keeps only in-frame clones here, not all; method: immunoSEQ multiplex PCR. This sample has 630,000 or so clones, with roughly 98% found just once. Worth noting for this clone: Its antigen is not known.

This chain joins TRBV5-6 and TRBJ2-7; possibly TRBD1 for D (7 bases). Sequenced input: naive CD8+ T cells sorted from blood. The receptor was isolated from a man aged 25-40 years in good health. CDR3 nucleotide sequence: TGTGCCAGCAGCAGGGGGGACAGTACCTACGAGCAGTACTTC. Translation gives CASSRGDSTYEQYF.